This TCR beta chain was retrieved from a study of cytomegalovirus exposure and HLA in healthy donors. The PCR used 60 Vbeta and 13 Jbeta primers. The data were produced by immunoSEQ multiplex PCR, yet TCRdb's version contains in-frame clones alone and is incomplete. The data hold tens of thousands of clones, with about 75% observed a single time. As to this clone: Its specificity is not known.

Study findings and constraints: Productive rates of about 87% or about 30% were seen for most TCR beta V segments in an earlier analysis. The investigators catalogued 150 to 200 TCR beta chains as cytomegalovirus-associated. There were reportedly fewer N-insertions in an Asian-associated ancestry cluster than the roughly 670-donor mean, in a later analysis.

This CDR3 comprises 14 residues. The ends lost 7 bases at V and 3 bases at J; junction bases unmatched: 6. Per germline, CDR1 PRHDT and CDR2 FYEKMQ (reference sequence). The gene calls are TRBV13 and TRBJ2-5; 9 positions match TRBD1. The origin of this receptor is a man aged 25 to 40 in good health and CMV-seropositive. Sequenced material: PBMCs. The DNA for the CDR3 is TGTGCCAGCAACCACAGGGGGCAGGAAGAGACCCAGTACTTC. Residues: CASNHRGQEETQYF.